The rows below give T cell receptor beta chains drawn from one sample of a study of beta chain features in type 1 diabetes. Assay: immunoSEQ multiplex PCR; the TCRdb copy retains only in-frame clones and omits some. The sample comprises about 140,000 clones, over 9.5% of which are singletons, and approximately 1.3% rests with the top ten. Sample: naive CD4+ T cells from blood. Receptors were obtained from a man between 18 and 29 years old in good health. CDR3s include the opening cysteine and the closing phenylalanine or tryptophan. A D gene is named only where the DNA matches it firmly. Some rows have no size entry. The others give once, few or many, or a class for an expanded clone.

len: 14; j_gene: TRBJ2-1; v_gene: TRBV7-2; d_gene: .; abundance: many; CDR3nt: TGTGCCAGCAGCTTAGGAAGGGGTCAAAATGAGCAGTTCTTC; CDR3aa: CASSLGRGQNEQFF
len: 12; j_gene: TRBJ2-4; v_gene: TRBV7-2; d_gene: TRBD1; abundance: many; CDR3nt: TGTGCCAGCAGCTTGGACAGGGGGCTGCAGTACTTC; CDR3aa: CASSLDRGLQYF
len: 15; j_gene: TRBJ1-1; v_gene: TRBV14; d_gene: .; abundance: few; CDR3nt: TGTGCCAGCAGCCAAGGCGGGTTAGGGAACACTGAAGCTTTCTTT; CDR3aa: CASSQGGLGNTEAFF
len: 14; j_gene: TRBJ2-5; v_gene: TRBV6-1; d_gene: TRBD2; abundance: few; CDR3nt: TGTGCCAGCAGGAAAGCGGGGGCCCAAGAGACCCAGTACTTC; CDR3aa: CASRKAGAQETQYF
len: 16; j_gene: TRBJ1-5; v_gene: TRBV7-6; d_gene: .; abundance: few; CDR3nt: TGTGCCAGCAGCCCCCGCATAGGGGTGGGCAATCAGCCCCAGCATTTT; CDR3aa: CASSPRIGVGNQPQHF
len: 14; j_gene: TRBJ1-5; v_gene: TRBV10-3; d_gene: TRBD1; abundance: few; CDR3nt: TGTGCCATCAGTCCCACAGGGGGCGGTCAGCCCCAGCATTTT; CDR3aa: CAISPTGGGQPQHF
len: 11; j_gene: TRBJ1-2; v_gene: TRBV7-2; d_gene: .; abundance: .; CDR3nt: TGTGCCAGCAGCTTTCGGACAGGCTACACCTTC; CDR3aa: CASSFRTGYTF
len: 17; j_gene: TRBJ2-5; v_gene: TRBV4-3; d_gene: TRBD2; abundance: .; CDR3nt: TGCGCCAGCAGCCCCCCCCGAAGGCGGGGGGGCCAAGAGACCCAGTACTTC; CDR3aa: CASSPPRRRGGQETQYF
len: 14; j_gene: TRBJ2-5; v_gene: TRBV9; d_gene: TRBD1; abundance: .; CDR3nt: TGTGCCAGCAGCGTGCAGGGGGCATCGGAGACCCAGTACTTC; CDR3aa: CASSVQGASETQYF
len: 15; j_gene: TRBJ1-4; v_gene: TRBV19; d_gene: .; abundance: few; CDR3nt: TGTGCCAGTAGTCCCACAGGGATGGGTAATGAAAAACTGTTTTTT; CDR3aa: CASSPTGMGNEKLFF
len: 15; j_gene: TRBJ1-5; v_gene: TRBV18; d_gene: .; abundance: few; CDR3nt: TGTGCCAGCTCACCAACGGGGTCTAGCAATCAGCCCCAGCATTTT; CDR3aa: CASSPTGSSNQPQHF
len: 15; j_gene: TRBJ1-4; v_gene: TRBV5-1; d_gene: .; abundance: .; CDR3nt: TGCGCCAGCAGCTCAGGACAGACTCATAATGAAAAACTGTTTTTT; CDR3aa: CASSSGQTHNEKLFF
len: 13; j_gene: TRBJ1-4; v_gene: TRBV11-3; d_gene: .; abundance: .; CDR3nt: TGTGCCAGCAGCTTAGGCTCGGGGGAAAAACTGTTTTTT; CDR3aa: CASSLGSGEKLFF
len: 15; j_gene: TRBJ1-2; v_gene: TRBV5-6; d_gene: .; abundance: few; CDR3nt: TGTGCCAGCAGCTTGGATCGACAGGTTGGCTATGGCTACACCTTC; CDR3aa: CASSLDRQVGYGYTF
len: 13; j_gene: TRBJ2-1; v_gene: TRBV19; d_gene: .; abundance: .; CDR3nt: TGTGCCAGTACAAGCCTCTCCTACAATGAGCAGTTCTTC; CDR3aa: CASTSLSYNEQFF
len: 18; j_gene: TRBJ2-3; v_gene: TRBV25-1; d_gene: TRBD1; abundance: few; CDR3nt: TGTGCCAGCAGTGCCAGTCGATCGGGACAGGGGGCTTGGGATACGCAGTATTTT; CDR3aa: CASSASRSGQGAWDTQYF